The source of this TCR beta chain is a study of metastatic and nonmetastatic thyroid tumors. Study overall: For malignant and benign thyroid patients, tumor or nodule tissue and blood were the sources whose repertoires were compared. The study's findings and limits: Across blood and tumor, TCR beta diversity in malignant thyroid tumors was reportedly significantly higher than in benign nodules.

The germline CDR1 and CDR2 sequences are MNHNS and SASEGT. CDR3 size: 12 residues. V was pared by 6 bases and J by 3 bases, with 8 bases between. Under the authors' procedure: The study took CDR3 differences across clinicopathological groups and made a distant-metastasis classifier for papillary thyroid cancer from them. TCRdb re-called the PCR reads with MiXCR. The V and J calls and clone size come from TCRdb's table, not from the authors' own analysis. The table has 20,000 to 25,000 clones, around 12% seen once; the top ten hold roughly 24%. This clone turned up a few times. Its antigen remains unidentified. No treatment of any kind had been given to any patient before thyroid surgery.

The TCR originated in a female donor with papillary thyroid cancer or a benign thyroid nodule (not recorded which). Some clones in this sample may be carry-over from other donors' samples. The sample comprised blood. The chain is built from TRBV6-1 and TRBJ1-1; the D is unclear. The CDR3 loop reads CASSQAHTEAFF. The CDR3 bases are TGTGCCAGCAGCCAGGCGCACACTGAAGCTTTCTTT.